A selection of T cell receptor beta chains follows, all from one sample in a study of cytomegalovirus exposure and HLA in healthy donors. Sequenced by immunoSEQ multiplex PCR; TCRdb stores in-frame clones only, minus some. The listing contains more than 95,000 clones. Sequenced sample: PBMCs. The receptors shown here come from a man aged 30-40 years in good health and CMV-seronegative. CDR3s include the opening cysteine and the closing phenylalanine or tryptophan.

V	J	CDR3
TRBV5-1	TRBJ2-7	CASSLVGIQASSYEQYF
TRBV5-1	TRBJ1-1	CASSLVGVEETEAFF
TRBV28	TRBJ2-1	CASSPRTSGRPNEQFF
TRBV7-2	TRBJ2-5	CASSRGGPLRETQYF
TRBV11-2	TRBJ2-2	CASSGLAGPNTGELFF
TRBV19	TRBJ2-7	CASSAALRRRGTYEQYF
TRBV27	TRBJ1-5	CASSLRAGSFFSNQPQHF
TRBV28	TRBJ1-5	CASRGGGTGQPQHF
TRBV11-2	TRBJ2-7	CASSPLTGRASYEQYF
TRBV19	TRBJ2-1	CASSMRQGGTSGSSYNEQFF
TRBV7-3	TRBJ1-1	CASSLTGGANTEAFF
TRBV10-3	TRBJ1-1	CAISERGRGGTEAFF
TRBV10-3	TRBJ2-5	CAIRTGLPQETQYF
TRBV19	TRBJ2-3	CASSIFLGGAQYF
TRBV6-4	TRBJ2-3	CASSGGTGSDTQYF
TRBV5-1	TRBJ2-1	CASSLTPSANNEQFF
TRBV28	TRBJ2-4	CASSSPGLAGLNIQYF
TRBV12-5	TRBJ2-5	CASGLVPDRGLVETQYF
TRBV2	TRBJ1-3	CASSDGASGNTIYF
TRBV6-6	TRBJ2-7	CATLGNSDTYEQYF
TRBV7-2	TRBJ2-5	CASSLGVVRGAGETQYF
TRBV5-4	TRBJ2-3	CASSLGGDRGADTQYF
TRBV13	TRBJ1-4	CASSLGRQGQGEKLFF
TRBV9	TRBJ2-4	CASSVNWEETNIQYF
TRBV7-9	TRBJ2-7	CASSFSYEQYF
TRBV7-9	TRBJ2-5	CASSKALGLNKETQYF
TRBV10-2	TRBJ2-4	CASSEWSGRVLAKNIQYF
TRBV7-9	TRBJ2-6	CASSLTGGGGANVLTF
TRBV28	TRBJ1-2	CASSLGRGLRGGYTF
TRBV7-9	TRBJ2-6	CASSQDSTSGANVLTF